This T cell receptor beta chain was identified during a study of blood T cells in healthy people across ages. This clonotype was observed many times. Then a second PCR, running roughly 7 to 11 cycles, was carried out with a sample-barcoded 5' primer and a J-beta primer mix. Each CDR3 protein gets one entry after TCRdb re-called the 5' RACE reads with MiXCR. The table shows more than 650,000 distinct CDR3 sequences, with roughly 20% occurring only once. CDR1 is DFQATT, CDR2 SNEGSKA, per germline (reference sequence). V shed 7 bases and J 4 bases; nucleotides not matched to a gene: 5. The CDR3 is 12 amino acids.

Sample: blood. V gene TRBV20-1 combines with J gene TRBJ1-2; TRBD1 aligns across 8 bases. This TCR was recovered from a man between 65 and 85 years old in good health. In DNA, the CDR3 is TGCAGTGTTACAGGGACAGGCTATGGCTACACCTTC. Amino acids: CSVTGTGYGYTF.